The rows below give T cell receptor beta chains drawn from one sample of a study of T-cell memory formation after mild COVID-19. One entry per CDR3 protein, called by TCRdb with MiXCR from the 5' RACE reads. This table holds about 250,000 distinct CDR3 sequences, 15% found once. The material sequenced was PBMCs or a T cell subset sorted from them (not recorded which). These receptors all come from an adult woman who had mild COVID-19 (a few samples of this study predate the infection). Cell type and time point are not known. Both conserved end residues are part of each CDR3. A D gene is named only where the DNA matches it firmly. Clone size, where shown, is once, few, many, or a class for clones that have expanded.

CASSQIGRRNNGYTF TGTGCCAGCAGCCAGATTGGGAGACGTAACAATGGCTACACCTTC TRBV4-2 NA TRBJ1-2 NA
CASTSGLDWSYNEQFF TGTGCCAGCACCTCCGGACTAGATTGGTCCTACAATGAGCAGTTCTTC TRBV6-2/TRBV6-3 TRBD2 TRBJ2-1 NA
CASSFNGGGYEQYF TGTGCCAGCAGCTTTAACGGAGGGGGCTACGAGCAGTACTTC TRBV7-3 NA TRBJ2-7 NA
CASSQGLVNQPQHF TGTGCCAGCAGCCAAGGGCTGGTTAATCAGCCCCAGCATTTT TRBV3-1 NA TRBJ1-5 few
CASSPRRTGGLDTQYF TGTGCCAGCAGCCCCCGACGGACAGGGGGGTTGGATACGCAGTATTTT TRBV7-6 TRBD1 TRBJ2-3 few
CASSLDYTGYEPQHF TGTGCCAGCAGCTTAGACTACACAGGGTACGAGCCCCAGCATTTT TRBV7-2 NA TRBJ1-5 NA
CASSFSGTSGGDTQYF TGCGCCAGCAGCTTCTCCGGGACTAGCGGGGGGGATACGCAGTATTTT TRBV5-1 TRBD2 TRBJ2-3 NA
CASSPSVGGTQYF TGTGCCAGCAGCCCCTCGGTCGGGGGGACGCAGTATTTT TRBV11-3 TRBD2 TRBJ2-3 NA
CASSLNPTGPGTGELFF TGTGCCAGCAGCTTAAACCCGACAGGTCCGGGCACCGGGGAGCTGTTTTTT TRBV7-3 NA TRBJ2-2 few
CASRRGLPVIEQFF TGTGCCAGCAGGAGGGGCTTGCCCGTCATTGAGCAGTTCTTC TRBV6-2/TRBV6-3 NA TRBJ2-1 few
CASSFNNNEQFF TGTGCCAGCAGTTTCAATAACAATGAGCAGTTCTTC TRBV27 NA TRBJ2-1 few
CASSRGRLAGGETQYF TGTGCTAGCAGCCGTGGGCGGCTAGCGGGAGGGGAGACCCAGTACTTC TRBV7-7 TRBD2 TRBJ2-5 few
CASSLERSPLHF TGCGCCAGCAGCTTGGAGCGGTCACCCCTCCACTTT TRBV5-1 NA TRBJ1-6 NA
CASSLGQGVGNTIYF TGTGCCAGCAGCTTAGGCCAGGGAGTTGGAAACACCATATATTTT TRBV11-3 NA TRBJ1-3 NA
CASSLAGRNYGYTF TGCGCCAGCAGCTTGGCCGGCAGAAACTATGGCTACACCTTC TRBV5-1 NA TRBJ1-2 few
CASSGRGDTDTQYF TGTGCCAGCAGTGGAAGGGGGGACACAGATACGCAGTATTTT TRBV2 NA TRBJ2-3 NA
CASSQEGGGLLTQYF TGCGCCAGCAGCCAAGAAGGAGGGGGGCTTTTGACCCAGTACTTC TRBV4-1 NA TRBJ2-5 NA
CASSLGSANTGELFF TGTGCCAGCAGCTTGGGCAGCGCGAACACCGGGGAGCTGTTTTTT TRBV5-4 NA TRBJ2-2 NA
CSAGKLAGVLNEQFF TGCAGTGCTGGTAAACTAGCGGGAGTTCTCAATGAGCAGTTCTTC TRBV20-1 TRBD2 TRBJ2-1 few
CSAREVRASYEQYF TGCAGTGCTAGAGAAGTCAGGGCCTCCTACGAGCAGTACTTC TRBV20-1 NA TRBJ2-7 NA
CAWTRDRGTEAFF TGTGCCTGGACCCGAGACAGGGGGACTGAAGCTTTCTTT TRBV30 TRBD1 TRBJ1-1 NA
CASSRNSGGPGETQYF TGCGCCAGCAGTCGGAATAGCGGGGGACCCGGGGAGACCCAGTACTTC TRBV4-1 TRBD2 TRBJ2-5 NA
CASSRQGETGELFF TGTGCCAGCAGCCGACAGGGTGAAACCGGGGAGCTGTTTTTT TRBV12-3/TRBV12-4 TRBD1 TRBJ2-2 NA
CASSTLWGASNQPQHF TGTGCCAGTAGTACCCTCTGGGGAGCTAGCAATCAGCCCCAGCATTTT TRBV19 NA TRBJ1-5 many
CASSAFPRTGKVQGYEQYF TGCGCCAGCAGCGCTTTCCCTAGGACAGGGAAGGTGCAGGGCTACGAGCAGTACTTC TRBV5-1 TRBD1 TRBJ2-7 NA
CASSRLAGGYQETQYF TGCGCCAGCAGCCGGCTAGCGGGAGGGTATCAAGAGACCCAGTACTTC TRBV4-1 TRBD2 TRBJ2-5 NA